Presented here are 6 T cell receptor beta chains from one specimen sequenced in a study of blood T cell repertoires in COVID-19 (dated by TCRdb to the early 2020s). The receptor library was made with the immunoSEQ multiplex PCR assay. Sourced from immuneACCESS, this table was stored by TCRdb with only in-frame sequences that have V and J called. A share of the clones is absent; for the studies checked, an unresolved V gene accounts for under half, and the remainder has no known explanation. The sample has around 160,000 clones on record, around 81% of them singletons. Together, the top ten hold 7% to 10% of the sample. Sequenced sample: peripheral blood. These receptors came from a human donor with acute or convalescent COVID-19. The donor label of this sample is uncertain.

The rearrangement joins TRBV6-5 to TRBJ1-6; D is perhaps TRBD1 (6 bases). There are 12 residues in the CDR3. Per the germline V gene, CDR1 is MNHEY and CDR2 is SVGAGI. V lost 6 bases, J lost 8 bases, and 8 bases lay in between. As DNA, the CDR3 is TGTGCCAGCAGACAGGGATATTCACCCCTCCACTTT. Its translation: CASRQGYSPLHF.

This chain uses TRBV6-6 with TRBJ1-1, with D uncertain. Trimming stripped 10 bases from V and 1 base from J, with 10 bases between. The CDR3 runs to 12 residues. CDR1 MNHNY and CDR2 SVGAGI come from the germline V gene (reference sequence). The CDR3 DNA sequence: TGTGCCACTCGTACCGGGAACACTGAAGCTTTCTTT. Protein sequence: CATRTGNTEAFF.

This clone was observed a handful of times. The V call is TRBV5-1, the J call TRBJ1-3, with D perhaps matching TRBD1 (5 bases). CDR3 length: 17 residues. Trimming took off 1 base at V and 0 bases at J, with 14 bases between the two ends. Per germline, CDR1 SGHRS and CDR2 YFSETQ. CDR3 region: CASSLRPDTYSGNTIYF. The CDR3 DNA sequence: TGCGCCAGCAGCTTGCGGCCGGACACCTACTCTGGAAACACCATATATTTT.

The rearrangement joins TRBV29-1 to TRBJ1-2; TRBD1 agrees at 7 bases. Losses at the gene ends were 8 bases for V and 7 bases for J; bases not matched to a gene: 13. The CDR3 runs to 13 residues. Germline V CDR1 and CDR2: SQVTM, ANQGSEA. CDR3 coding DNA: TGCAGCCTTCTGGAGGACAGGAGTGGTGGCTACACCTTC. Translation gives CSLLEDRSGGYTF.

V gene TRBV29-1 combines with J gene TRBJ1-2; TRBD1 matches at 7 bases. This CDR3 has 11 residues. The ends lost 5 bases at V and 8 bases at J; junction bases unmatched: 5. CDR1 is SQVTM, CDR2 ANQGSEA, per germline. CDR3 coding DNA: TGCAGCGTTAACAGGGGAGACGGCTACACCTTC. This gives the protein CSVNRGDGYTF.

As to this clone: This may stem from a read error, because a much larger clone lies one nucleotide away. The chain links TRBV27 to TRBJ2-2, with a weak D call TRBD1 (5 bases). Germline V gives CDR1 MNHEY, CDR2 SMNVEV (reference sequence). The CDR3 is made up of 13 amino acids. With 2 bases removed from V and 6 bases from J, the gap between germline ends came to 7 bases. The CDR3 here is CASSLKGSGELFF. In nucleotides, the CDR3 is TGTGCCAGCAGTTTAAAGGGGTCCGGGGAGCTGTTTTTT.